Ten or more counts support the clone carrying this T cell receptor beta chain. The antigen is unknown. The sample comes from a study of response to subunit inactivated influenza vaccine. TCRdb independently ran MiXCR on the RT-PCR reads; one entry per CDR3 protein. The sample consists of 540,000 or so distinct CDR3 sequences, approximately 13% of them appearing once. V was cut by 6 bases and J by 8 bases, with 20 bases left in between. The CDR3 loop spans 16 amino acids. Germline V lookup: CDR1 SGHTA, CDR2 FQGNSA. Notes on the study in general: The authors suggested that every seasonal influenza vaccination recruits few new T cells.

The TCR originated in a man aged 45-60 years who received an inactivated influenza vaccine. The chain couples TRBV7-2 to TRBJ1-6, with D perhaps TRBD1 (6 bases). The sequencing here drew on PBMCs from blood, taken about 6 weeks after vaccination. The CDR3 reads CASRSHRARTDSPLHF. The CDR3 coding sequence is TGTGCCAGCAGGTCCCACAGGGCTCGGACGGATTCACCCCTCCACTTT.